This T cell receptor (beta chain) was obtained from a study of CD8 T cells in Susac syndrome. The germline V and J ends were trimmed by 4 bases and 7 bases, with 14 bases remaining between them. CDR3 length: 13 amino acids. CDR1 is SGHNT, CDR2 YYREEE, per germline (reference sequence). The study sequenced TCR beta in blood CD8+ and CD4+ T cells. Control patients had untreated stable or active relapsing-remitting multiple sclerosis by revised McDonald criteria. Negative isolation was applied to CD8+ and CD4+ T cells, and FACS enrichment was applied to TEMRA cells. After extraction with the RNeasy kit, roughly 0.45 to 1 ug of the RNA was reverse transcribed using random hexamers. It was immunoSEQ multiplex PCR that amplified TCR beta CDR3 across 54 Vbeta and 13 Jbeta. TCRdb used MiXCR to reprocess the immunoSEQ multiplex PCR reads, holding one entry per CDR3 protein. The table lists 150,000 to 200,000 distinct CDR3 sequences, roughly 95% of them singletons.

Sequences were obtained from CD8+ T cells from PBMCs. The gene calls are TRBV5-4 and TRBJ1-2, with D possibly being TRBD1 (5 bases). This TCR derives from a human donor with multiple sclerosis. CDR3 amino acids: CASSLPGSPGYTF. The CDR3 DNA reads as TGTGCCAGCAGCCTCCCAGGGTCCCCTGGCTACACCTTC.